Shown below are 32 T cell receptor beta chains from a single sample sequenced in a study of blood T cells in healthy people across ages (dated by TCRdb to the mid-2010s). Library preparation was by 5' RACE. Instrument used: Illumina HiSeq 2500. A second PCR of roughly 7 to 12 cycles was run with a J-beta primer mix and a sample-barcoded 5' primer. Using fastp at Q25 and MiXCR, TCRdb reprocessed the public reads and kept productive beta chains. Rows are unified per CDR3 protein, each entry keeping the most common DNA and genes. The sample profile shows roughly 800,000 distinct CDR3 sequences; over 45% of them were found once. In total, the top ten clones hold 22% of the sample. Input material: blood. These receptors came from a man aged 25-40 years in good health.

With regard to this clonotype: A read error is possible here, since a much larger clone lies one base away. J is TRBJ2-1 and V is TRBV29-1; D not resolved. The CDR3 length is 11 residues. Looked up from germline, CDR1 is SQVTM and CDR2 is ANQGSEA. Here the CDR3 reads CSGLLYSEQFF. DNA for the CDR3: TGCAGCGGACTCTTATACAGTGAGCAGTTCTTC.

The rearrangement links TRBV9 to TRBJ2-3; TRBD1 matches at 12 bases. The J segment lost 8 bases and the V segment lost 2 bases, leaving 6 bases of the junction unmatched. The germline gives CDR1 SGDLS, CDR2 YYNGEE. This CDR3 contains 15 residues. The DNA of the CDR3 is TGTGCCAGCAGCGTGGGACAGGGGGCGAGGGGTACGCAGTATTTT. Translating it yields CASSVGQGARGTQYF.

The chain employs TRBV20-1 and TRBJ1-6, with D unclear. CDR3 size: 14 residues. Trimming took off 0 bases at V and 7 bases at J, with 10 bases between the two ends. Germline-derived CDR1 and CDR2 are DFQATT and SNEGSKA (reference sequence). The CDR3 DNA reads TGCAGTGCTAGAGATTCGACTGCAAATTCACCCCTCCACTTT. Its protein is CSARDSTANSPLHF.

This clonotype has a handful of counts. The V gene is TRBV4-3, the J gene TRBJ2-3; D is possibly TRBD2 (6 bases). Germline loops: CDR1 LGHNA, CDR2 YSLEER. The ends were cut back, 4 bases at V and 0 bases at J, with 14 bases in the middle. This CDR3 is built from 16 residues. CDR3 DNA: TGCGCCAGCAGCCCCCAGGCGGGAATCAGCACAGATACGCAGTATTTT. It yields the protein CASSPQAGISTDTQYF.

In this sample, this clonotype turned up a few times. The V gene is TRBV4-2, the J gene TRBJ2-4; D ambiguous. The CDR3 consists of 13 residues. The germline V gene has CDR1 LGHNA and CDR2 YNFKEQ. V was pared by 5 bases and J by 5 bases, with 10 bases between. In DNA form, the CDR3 reads TGTGCCAGCAGCAGCGTTCTAGAAAACATTCAGTACTTC. It encodes CASSSVLENIQYF.

The chain employs TRBV28 and TRBJ2-1, with 9 bases matching TRBD2. The CDR3 is made up of 16 amino acids. The V gene end was trimmed by 3 bases and the J gene end by 7 bases; junction bases not matched to a gene: 10. CDR1 is MDHEN and CDR2 is SYDVKM in the germline V gene. For the CDR3, the DNA is TGTGCCAGCAGTTTGAGCGCGGGAGGGCCCGGGAATGAGCAGTTCTTC. As protein: CASSLSAGGPGNEQFF.

V is TRBV4-1 and J is TRBJ2-1; TRBD1 is a possible D gene (6 bases). Germline values: CDR1 MGHRA, CDR2 YSYEKL. Trimming left V 0 bases short and J 4 bases short, with 13 bases between. The CDR3 is made up of 16 amino acids. Here the CDR3 reads CASSQDRDTVYNEQFF. In DNA form, the CDR3 reads TGCGCCAGCAGCCAAGATCGGGACACGGTATACAATGAGCAGTTCTTC.

As regards this clonotype: One junction end disagrees with the germline gene, perhaps due to a read error. The chain couples TRBV20-1 to TRBJ2-2, with 11 positions matching TRBD1. This CDR3 is 15 amino acids long. CDR1 and CDR2 from the germline V gene are DFQATT and SNEGSKA (reference sequence). CDR3 in amino acids: CSARSGTGGSGELFF. The CDR3 DNA is TGCAGTGCTAGATCCGGGACAGGGGGGAGCGGGGAGTTGTTTTTT.

In this sample, this clonotype turned up a few times. This rearrangement joins TRBV27 to TRBJ2-5; 7 bases agree with TRBD1. CDR3 length: 13 residues. Per the germline V gene, CDR1 is MNHEY and CDR2 is SMNVEV (reference sequence). V was pared by 8 bases and J by 10 bases, with 13 bases of the junction left unmatched. CDR3 amino acids: CASGTNDREHQYF. DNA of the CDR3: TGTGCCAGCGGAACGAACGACAGGGAGCACCAGTACTTC.

This rearrangement joins TRBV2 to TRBJ2-7, with 11 bases that match TRBD2. J was trimmed by 4 bases and V by 4 bases; bases with no gene match: 9. The length of the CDR3 is 16 residues. CDR1 SNHLY and CDR2 FYNNEI come from the germline V gene. For the CDR3, the DNA is TGTGCCAGCAGTGTCAGCTCCGGGACTAGCGGATACGAGCAGTACTTC. This codes for CASSVSSGTSGYEQYF.

This chain connects TRBV2 to TRBJ2-1; 8 bases map to TRBD2. The V segment lost 3 bases and the J segment 8 bases; nucleotides outside the gene matches: 12. Per the germline V gene, CDR1 is SNHLY and CDR2 is FYNNEI. The CDR3 loop spans 16 amino acids. CDR3 loop: CASSESSGTRSDEQFF. The DNA for the CDR3 is TGTGCCAGCAGTGAGTCGTCCGGGACTAGATCCGATGAGCAGTTCTTC.

This clonotype was observed at least ten times. V and J are TRBV29-1 and TRBJ2-7, with D uncertain. Germline V gene data show CDR1 as SQVTM and CDR2 as ANQGSEA. The V end lost 4 bases, the J end lost 4 bases, and 5 bases lay between the germline ends. This CDR3 has 10 amino acids. The chain's CDR3 is CSVGEYEQYF. DNA for the CDR3: TGCAGCGTTGGGGAATACGAGCAGTACTTC.

The CDR3 loop is CSARGRAGPLEGTQYF. CDR3 coding DNA: TGCAGTGCTAGAGGAAGGGCGGGGCCCTTAGAGGGGACCCAGTACTTC. V and J are TRBV20-1 and TRBJ2-5, with a weak D call TRBD2 (6 bases). Trimming took off 1 base at V and 7 bases at J, with 22 bases between the two ends. Germline lookup yields CDR1 DFQATT and CDR2 SNEGSKA (reference sequence). CDR3 length equals 16 residues.

The gene calls are TRBV7-9 and TRBJ2-1, with 10 bases fitting TRBD2. Germline V gene sequence: CDR1 SEHNR, CDR2 FQNEAQ (reference sequence). With 5 bases clipped from V and 6 bases from J, the junction kept 7 bases outside the gene matches. This CDR3 is 15 amino acids long. The CDR3 sequence: CASSPSGREGNEQFF. Written as DNA, the CDR3 is TGTGCCAGCAGCCCGAGCGGGAGGGAGGGCAATGAGCAGTTCTTC.

The chain links TRBV2 to TRBJ2-6, with D unclear. The CDR3 loop spans 15 amino acids. Per the germline V gene, CDR1 is SNHLY and CDR2 is FYNNEI. V was cut by 5 bases and J by 0 bases, with 8 bases left in between. In DNA form, the CDR3 reads TGTGCCAGCAGTACGACGGCCTCTGGGGCCAACGTCCTGACTTTC. It is translated as CASSTTASGANVLTF.

V gene TRBV25-1 combines with J gene TRBJ2-5; possibly TRBD1 for D (5 bases). V lost 3 bases and J 5 bases, leaving 7 bases between the germline ends. Germline-derived CDR1 and CDR2 are MGHDK and SYGVNS. CDR3 length equals 12 residues. The CDR3 DNA reads as TGTGCCAGCAGTGAGTGGGGCGAGACCCAGTACTTC. It encodes CASSEWGETQYF.

J is TRBJ2-1 and V is TRBV15; 9 nucleotides match TRBD2. V was clipped by 5 bases and J by 8 bases; unmatched bases: 13. Germline V CDR1 and CDR2: LNHNV, YYDKDF (reference sequence). The length of the CDR3 is 16 residues. CDR3 amino acids: CATSGRSGRGSYEQFF. CDR3 nucleotides: TGTGCCACCAGCGGACGTAGCGGGAGAGGTAGCTATGAGCAGTTCTTC.

This chain connects TRBV12-3 or TRBV12-4 to TRBJ2-3; no definite D call. The ends were cut back, 4 bases at V and 7 bases at J, with 9 bases in the middle. The CDR3 totals 12 residues. CDR3 bases: TGTGCCAGCAGTTCCGTGGCCAATACGCAGTATTTT. Translated: CASSSVANTQYF.

The rearrangement uses TRBV13 and TRBJ2-7, with a tentative D call TRBD1 (5 bases). V was shortened by 8 bases and J by 3 bases, with 11 bases between the two germline ends. The germline V gene has CDR1 PRHDT and CDR2 FYEKMQ (reference sequence). This CDR3 has 12 amino acids. The CDR3 DNA sequence: TGTGCCAGCCGAAGGGGAAACTACGAGCAGTACTTC. Translation gives CASRRGNYEQYF.

This clonotype was recorded a few times. V gene TRBV9 combines with J gene TRBJ2-7; TRBD1 might be the D (6 bases). The germline CDR1 and CDR2 sequences are SGDLS and YYNGEE. The CDR3 loop spans 14 amino acids. V was clipped by 1 base and J by 2 bases, with 10 bases between them. The CDR3 region is CASSVTGFPYEQYF. The CDR3 DNA follows: TGTGCCAGCAGCGTAACAGGGTTCCCCTACGAGCAGTACTTC.

The rearrangement links TRBV6-2 or TRBV6-3 to TRBJ2-2, with D possibly being TRBD1 (6 bases). The germline V and J ends were trimmed by 6 bases and 0 bases, with 8 bases remaining between them. In germline, CDR1 is MNHEY, CDR2 SVGEGT. The CDR3 totals 14 residues. The chain's CDR3 is CASRRTANTGELFF. Here the CDR3 DNA reads TGTGCCAGCAGACGGACAGCGAACACCGGGGAGCTGTTTTTT.

The chain links TRBV18 to TRBJ2-7, with D tentatively TRBD1 or TRBD2 (5 bases each). The germline CDR1 and CDR2 sequences are KGHSH and LQKENI. CDR3 length equals 13 residues. With 2 bases removed from V and 5 bases from J, the gap between germline ends came to 10 bases. In DNA form, the CDR3 reads TGTGCCAGCTCACCAAGCCAGGGAGACGAGCAGTACTTC. Translation gives CASSPSQGDEQYF.

In its sample, this clonotype was seen many times. The chain employs TRBV29-1 and TRBJ2-5; unclear D gene. The CDR3 extends over 12 amino acids. The V gene's germline CDR1 is SQVTM and CDR2 ANQGSEA. V was shortened by 0 bases and J by 7 bases, with 9 bases between the two germline ends. The CDR3 sequence is CSVEDAPGTQYF. The CDR3 DNA reads TGCAGCGTTGAAGACGCCCCGGGGACCCAGTACTTC.

This clonotype appeared once. This rearrangement joins TRBV29-1 to TRBJ2-7, with 9 bases matching TRBD1. The CDR3 totals 13 residues. V was pared by 6 bases and J by 2 bases, with 5 bases of the junction left unmatched. Germline V CDR1 and CDR2: SQVTM, ANQGSEA. The CDR3 reads CSVSGQGTYEQYF. CDR3 coding DNA: TGCAGCGTGTCGGGACAGGGCACCTACGAGCAGTACTTC.

The chain employs TRBV28 and TRBJ2-3, with D unresolved. The CDR3 totals 15 residues. Trimming pared 4 bases from V and 2 bases from J, leaving 13 bases between. Germline V gene data show CDR1 as MDHEN and CDR2 as SYDVKM. CDR3 nucleotides: TGTGCCAGCAGTTCGGACCGGGCGGTCACAGATACGCAGTATTTT. It codes for CASSSDRAVTDTQYF.

This chain uses TRBV5-1 with TRBJ1-2; 7 bases match TRBD1. CDR3 length: 16 amino acids. The J segment lost 2 bases and the V segment lost 4 bases, leaving 11 bases of the junction unmatched. Germline V gene lookup returns CDR1 SGHRS and CDR2 YFSETQ. The CDR3 is CASSATPQGINYGYTF. In DNA, the CDR3 is TGCGCCAGCAGCGCTACACCACAGGGGATCAACTATGGCTACACCTTC.

Details on this clonotype: A read error may account for a junction end that differs from germline. The chain recombines TRBV9 with TRBJ2-1; D is uncertain. Germline assignment: CDR1 SGDLS and CDR2 YYNGEE. The CDR3 is 13 amino acids. The DNA of the CDR3 is TGTGCCAGCAGCGCCCTGTCCAGCGATGAGCGGTTCTTC. The encoded protein is CASSALSSDERFF.

About this clonotype: The junction differs from germline at one of its ends, possibly a read error. The V and J genes are TRBV20-1 and TRBJ1-2; no clear D gene. CDR1 and CDR2 from the germline V gene are DFQATT and SNEGSKA (reference sequence). The CDR3 has 15 residues. The CDR3 loop is CSARDLGGLNAGYTF. The CDR3 region has the DNA TGTAGTGCTAGAGATTTGGGAGGCCTTAATGCTGGCTACACCTTC.

This sequence joins TRBV2 and TRBJ2-7; D might be TRBD2 (5 bases). The better agreement between TRBJ2-5 and the DNA end casts doubt on the J call. Germline CDR1 SNHLY, CDR2 FYNNEI. The CDR3 contains 12 residues. The CDR3 coding sequence is TGTGCCACCGAAATCCGAGGAGGGACCCAGTACTTC. It translates to CATEIRGGTQYF.

This clonotype was seen more than once but under ten times. This chain joins TRBV20-1 and TRBJ2-3; unclear D gene. The CDR3 runs 15 residues. V lost 1 base and J 1 base, leaving 12 bases between the germline ends. Germline CDR1 and CDR2: DFQATT and SNEGSKA (reference sequence). In DNA, the CDR3 is TGCAGTGCTAGAGGGGCTCCTTGGGGCACAGATACGCAGTATTTT. Protein: CSARGAPWGTDTQYF.

The V and J genes are TRBV7-9 and TRBJ1-2, with unresolved D. Germline CDR1 SEHNR, CDR2 FQNEAQ (reference sequence). The CDR3 loop spans 15 amino acids. V lost 6 bases to trimming and J lost 5 bases, with 19 bases between them. CDR3 bases: TGTGCCAGCAGACCCAATTCAGATGCTATGTATGGCTACACCTTC. Its protein is CASRPNSDAMYGYTF.

This sequence joins TRBV7-9 and TRBJ2-7; D gene ambiguous. CDR3 size: 14 residues. The V gene's germline CDR1 is SEHNR and CDR2 FQNEAQ (reference sequence). Between the trimmed V and J ends, which lost 1 base and 3 bases, there was a span of 10 bases. In DNA form, the CDR3 reads TGTGCCAGCAGCTTAGTAGGCCTAGTCTACGAGCAGTACTTC. It encodes CASSLVGLVYEQYF.